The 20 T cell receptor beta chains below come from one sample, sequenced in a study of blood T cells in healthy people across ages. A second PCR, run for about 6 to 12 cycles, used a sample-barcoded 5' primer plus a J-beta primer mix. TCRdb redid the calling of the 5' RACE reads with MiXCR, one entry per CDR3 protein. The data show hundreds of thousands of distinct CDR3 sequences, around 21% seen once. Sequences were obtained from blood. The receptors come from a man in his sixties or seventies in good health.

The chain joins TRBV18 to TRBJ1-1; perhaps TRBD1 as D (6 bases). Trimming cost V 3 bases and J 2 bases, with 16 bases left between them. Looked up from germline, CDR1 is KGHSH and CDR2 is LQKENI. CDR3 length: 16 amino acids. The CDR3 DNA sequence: TGTGCCAGCTCACCCACCTTACAGGGCGATAACACTGAAGCTTTCTTT. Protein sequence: CASSPTLQGDNTEAFF.

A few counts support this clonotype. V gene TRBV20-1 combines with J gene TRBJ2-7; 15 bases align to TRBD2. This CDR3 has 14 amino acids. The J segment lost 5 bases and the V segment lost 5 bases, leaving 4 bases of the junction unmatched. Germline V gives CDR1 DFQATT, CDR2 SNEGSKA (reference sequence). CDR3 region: CSAGLAGGRNEQYF. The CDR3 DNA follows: TGCAGTGCTGGACTAGCGGGAGGGCGTAACGAGCAGTACTTC.

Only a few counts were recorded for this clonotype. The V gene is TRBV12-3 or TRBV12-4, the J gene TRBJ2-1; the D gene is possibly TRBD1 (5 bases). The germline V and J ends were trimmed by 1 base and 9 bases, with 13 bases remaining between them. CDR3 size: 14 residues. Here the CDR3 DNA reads TGTGCCAGCAGTTTAGATGGGGCCCCGGCTGAGCAGTTCTTC. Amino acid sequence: CASSLDGAPAEQFF.

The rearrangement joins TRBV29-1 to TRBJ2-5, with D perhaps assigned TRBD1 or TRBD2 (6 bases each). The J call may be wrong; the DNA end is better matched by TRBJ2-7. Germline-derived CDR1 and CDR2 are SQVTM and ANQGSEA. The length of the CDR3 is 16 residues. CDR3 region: CSASPPHGGDSYEQYF. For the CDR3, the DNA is TGCAGCGCCAGCCCCCCACACGGGGGCGACTCCTACGAGCAGTACTTC.

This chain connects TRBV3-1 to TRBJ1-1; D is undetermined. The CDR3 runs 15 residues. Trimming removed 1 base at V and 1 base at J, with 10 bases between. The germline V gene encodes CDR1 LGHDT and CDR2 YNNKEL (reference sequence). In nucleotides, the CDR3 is TGTGCCAGCAGCCAAGTGGAGGGTGGGAACACTGAAGCTTTCTTT. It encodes CASSQVEGGNTEAFF.

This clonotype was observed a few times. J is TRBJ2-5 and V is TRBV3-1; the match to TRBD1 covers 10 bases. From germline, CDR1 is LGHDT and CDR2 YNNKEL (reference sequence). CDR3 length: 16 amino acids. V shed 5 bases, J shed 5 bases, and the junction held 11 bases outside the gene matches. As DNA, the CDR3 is TGTGCCAGCAGCAAAAGAGTGGGACAGGGGATTGAGACCCAGTACTTC. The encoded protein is CASSKRVGQGIETQYF.

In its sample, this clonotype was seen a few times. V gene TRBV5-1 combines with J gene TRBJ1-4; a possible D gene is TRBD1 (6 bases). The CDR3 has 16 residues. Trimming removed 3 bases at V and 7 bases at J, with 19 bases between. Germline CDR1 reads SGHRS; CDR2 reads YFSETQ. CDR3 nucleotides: TGCGCCAGCAGCTACCGACAGGAGGGTCGGATTGAAAAACTGTTTTTT. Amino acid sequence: CASSYRQEGRIEKLFF.

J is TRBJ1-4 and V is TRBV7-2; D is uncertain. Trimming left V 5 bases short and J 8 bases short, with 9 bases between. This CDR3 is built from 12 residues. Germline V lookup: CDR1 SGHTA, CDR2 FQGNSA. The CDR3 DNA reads TGTGCCAGCAGCCGGCGATCGGAAAAACTGTTTTTT. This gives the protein CASSRRSEKLFF.

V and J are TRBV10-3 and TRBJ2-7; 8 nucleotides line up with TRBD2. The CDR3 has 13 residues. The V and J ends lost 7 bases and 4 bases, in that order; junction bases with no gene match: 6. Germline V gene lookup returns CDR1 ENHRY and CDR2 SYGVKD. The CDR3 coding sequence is TGTGCCATCAACGGGGGGGCAGTATACGAGCAGTACTTC. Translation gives CAINGGAVYEQYF.

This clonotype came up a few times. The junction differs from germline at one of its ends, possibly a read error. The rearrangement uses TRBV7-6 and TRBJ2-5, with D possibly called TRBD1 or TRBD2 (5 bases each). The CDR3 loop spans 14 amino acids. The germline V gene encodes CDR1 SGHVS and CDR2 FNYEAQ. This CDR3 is CASTLVPGRQTQYF. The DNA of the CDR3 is TGTGCCAGCACCTTAGTCCCGGGACGGCAGACCCAGTACTTC. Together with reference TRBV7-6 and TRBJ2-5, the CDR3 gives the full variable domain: GAGVSQSPRYKVTKRGQDVALRCDPISGHVSLYWYRQALGQGPEFLTYFNYEAQQDKSGLPNDRFSAERPEGSISTLTIQRTEQRDSAMYRCASTLVPGRQTQYFGPGTRLLVL.

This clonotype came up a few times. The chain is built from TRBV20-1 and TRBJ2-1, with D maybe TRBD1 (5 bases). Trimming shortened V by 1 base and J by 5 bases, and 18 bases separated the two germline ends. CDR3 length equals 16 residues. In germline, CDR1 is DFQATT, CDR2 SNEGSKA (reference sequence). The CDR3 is CSARVSERGTDNEQFF. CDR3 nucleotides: TGCAGTGCTAGAGTCTCAGAAAGGGGTACGGACAATGAGCAGTTCTTC.

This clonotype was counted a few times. DNA of the CDR3: TGCGCCAGCCGTAGCCAACGGAATGAGCAGTTCTTC. Translating gives CASRSQRNEQFF. The rearrangement links TRBV10-1 to TRBJ2-1, with unresolved D. Germline V gives CDR1 WNHNN, CDR2 SYGVQD (reference sequence). The V and J ends lost 8 bases and 7 bases respectively, with 12 bases between them. The CDR3 sequence is 12 residues long.

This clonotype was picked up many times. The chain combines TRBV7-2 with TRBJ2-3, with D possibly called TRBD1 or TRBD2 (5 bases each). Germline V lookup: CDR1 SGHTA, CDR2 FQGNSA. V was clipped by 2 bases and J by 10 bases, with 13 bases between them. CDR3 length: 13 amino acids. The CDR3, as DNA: TGTGCCAGCAGCTTAAGGGACCAACCTCCGCAGTATTTT. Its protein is CASSLRDQPPQYF.

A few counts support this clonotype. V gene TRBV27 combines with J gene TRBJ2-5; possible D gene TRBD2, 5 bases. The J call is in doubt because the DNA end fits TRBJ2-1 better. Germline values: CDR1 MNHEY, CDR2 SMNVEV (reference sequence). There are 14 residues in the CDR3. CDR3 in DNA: TGTGCCACCTCACTAGGTTCCCTTTATAATGAGCAGTTCTTC. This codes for CATSLGSLYNEQFF.

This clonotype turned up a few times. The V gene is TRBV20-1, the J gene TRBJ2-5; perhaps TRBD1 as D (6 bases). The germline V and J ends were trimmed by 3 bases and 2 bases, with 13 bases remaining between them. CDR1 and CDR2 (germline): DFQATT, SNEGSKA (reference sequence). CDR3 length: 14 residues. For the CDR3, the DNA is TGCAGTGCTAGTGGGGGCCCCACACAAGAGACCCAGTACTTC. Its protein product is CSASGGPTQETQYF.

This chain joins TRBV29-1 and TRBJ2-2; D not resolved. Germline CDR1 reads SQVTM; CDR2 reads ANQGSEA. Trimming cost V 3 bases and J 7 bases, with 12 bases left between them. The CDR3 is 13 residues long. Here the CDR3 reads CSVDTLKGGELFF. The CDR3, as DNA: TGCAGCGTTGACACCTTGAAAGGCGGGGAGCTGTTTTTT.

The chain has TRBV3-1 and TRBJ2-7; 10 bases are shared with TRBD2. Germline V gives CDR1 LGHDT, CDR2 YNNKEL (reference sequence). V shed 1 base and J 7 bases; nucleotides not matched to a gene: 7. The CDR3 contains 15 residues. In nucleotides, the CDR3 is TGTGCCAGCAGCCAAGGGACTAGCGGCTTTACGGAGCAGTACTTC. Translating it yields CASSQGTSGFTEQYF.

CDR3 residues: CRAGLTDTQYF. DNA for the CDR3: TGCAGAGCAGGATTAACAGATACGCAGTATTTT. J is TRBJ2-3 and V is TRBV20-1; no reliable D call. Per germline, CDR1 DFQATT and CDR2 SNEGSKA (reference sequence). The CDR3 extends over 11 amino acids.

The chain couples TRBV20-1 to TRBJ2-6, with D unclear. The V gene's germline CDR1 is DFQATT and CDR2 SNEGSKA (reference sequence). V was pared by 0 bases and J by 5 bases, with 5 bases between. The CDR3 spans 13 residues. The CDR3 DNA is TGCAGTGCTAGAGACGTTCGGGCCAACGTCCTGACTTTC. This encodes CSARDVRANVLTF.

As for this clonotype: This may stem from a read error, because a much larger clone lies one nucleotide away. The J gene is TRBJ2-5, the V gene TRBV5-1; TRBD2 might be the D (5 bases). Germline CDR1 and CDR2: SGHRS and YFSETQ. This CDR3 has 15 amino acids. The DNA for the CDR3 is TGCGCCAACAGCTTAACGGGCCCCAGAGGGGAGACCCAGTACTTC. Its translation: CANSLTGPRGETQYF.